These 28 T cell receptor beta chains originate from one sample sequenced in a study of tumor and adjacent non-tumor tissue in lung cancer. The library came from three nested PCR rounds adapted from ARM-PCR protocols. MiXCR, run by TCRdb on the multiplex PCR reads, gives a single entry per CDR3 protein. The sample lists over 60,000 distinct CDR3 sequences; roughly 80% were seen once. No cell sorting was done before RNA was extracted from the tissue. Sequencing used lung tumor tissue. The source is a woman aged 50 to 60 with non-small cell lung cancer.

About this clonotype: Germline and junction disagree at one end, which may indicate a read error. V and J are TRBV6-6 and TRBJ2-6, with 8 positions matching TRBD1. Germline values: CDR1 MNHNY, CDR2 SVGAGI (reference sequence). The CDR3 runs to 19 residues. CDR3 protein: CASVPSQGAKGSGANILTF. CDR3 bases: TGCGCCAGCGTCCCTAGTCAGGGGGCTAAAGGCTCTGGGGCCAACATCCTGACCTTC.

Details on this clonotype: Because it lacks the conserved phenylalanine or tryptophan at the end, this CDR3 is likely a read error. V gene TRBV6-2 or TRBV6-3 combines with J gene TRBJ2-2; 11 nucleotides line up with TRBD1. CDR1 and CDR2 (germline): MNHEY, SVGEGT. With 9 bases clipped from V and 7 bases from J, the junction kept 10 bases outside the gene matches. The CDR3 loop spans 15 amino acids. CDR3 residues: CASRRGQGAIGELFL. As DNA, the CDR3 is TGTGCCAGTAGGAGAGGACAGGGGGCGATCGGGGAGCTGTTTCTT.

A remark on this clonotype: This CDR3 is missing its conserved last phenylalanine or tryptophan, likely due to a read error. V and J are TRBV4-2 and TRBJ2-5; weak D call: TRBD1 (5 bases). Germline V gene sequence: CDR1 LGHNA, CDR2 YNFKEQ. The CDR3 length is 15 residues. The CDR3 region has the DNA TGTGCCAGCAACCAAGTCTTCAGCAGGGAAGAGACCCAGTACATC. Amino acids: CASNQVFSREETQYI.

Concerning this clonotype: Possible read error: a much larger clone is one base away. The rearrangement links TRBV7-9 to TRBJ2-3; no firm D call. The CDR3 consists of 12 residues. CDR1 and CDR2 from the germline V gene are SEHNR and FQNEAQ (reference sequence). The CDR3: CASSPDTDKQYF. The CDR3 bases are TGTGCCAGCAGCCCAGACACAGATAAGCAGTATTTT.

This clonotype was detected only a few times. Likely a read error: the CDR3 ends without its conserved phenylalanine or tryptophan. The chain has TRBV20-1 and TRBJ2-7, with 13 nucleotides matching TRBD2. Germline loops: CDR1 DFQATT, CDR2 SNEGSKA (reference sequence). CDR3 length: 16 residues. CDR3 sequence (DNA): TGTAGTGCTAAGGGGACTAGCGGGAAGGAATCCTACGAGCAGTACTTG. It codes for CSAKGTSGKESYEQYL.

On this clonotype: The junction does not match germline at one end; this may be a read error. V and J are TRBV6-1 and TRBJ1-5; the D gene is possibly TRBD1 (5 bases). This CDR3 contains 15 residues. Germline V gene lookup returns CDR1 MNHNS and CDR2 SASEGT. As DNA, the CDR3 is TGTGCCATCAGTGAAGTTCGTCAGGCCCCAGGGCCCCATCATTTT. It translates to CAISEVRQAPGPHHF.

On this clonotype itself: Its ends do not fully match the called genes, so a read error is possible. The J gene is TRBJ2-1, the V gene TRBV6-2 or TRBV6-3; unclear D gene. CDR1 is MNHEY and CDR2 is SVGEGT in the germline V gene. The CDR3 is 13 amino acids. The chain's CDR3 is CARSYNNYNEQFF. The DNA of the CDR3 is TGTGCCAGAAGTTACAACAACTACAATGAGCAGTTCTTC.

As for this clonotype: The junction shows a germline mismatch at one end, possibly a read error. The chain is built from TRBV29-1 and TRBJ2-1; D unresolved. The germline V gene encodes CDR1 SQVTM and CDR2 ANQGSEA. The CDR3 contains 13 residues. CDR3 bases: TGCAGTGTTGAAGATAAATCCCCAAATGAGCAGTTCTTC. Translating it yields CSVEDKSPNEQFF.

On this clonotype itself: Lacking the conserved final phenylalanine or tryptophan, this CDR3 likely reflects a read error. V and J are TRBV29-1 and TRBJ2-2; 9 positions match TRBD2. The CDR3 loop spans 15 amino acids. In germline, CDR1 is SQVTM, CDR2 ANQGSEA. The CDR3 here is CNVLSGSGNSGELFL. The CDR3 coding sequence is TGCAACGTTCTTAGCGGGAGTGGGAACAGCGGGGAGCTGTTTTTA.

This clonotype was found many times. J is TRBJ2-5 and V is TRBV28; 7 bases agree with TRBD1. The CDR3 has 13 amino acids. The V gene's germline CDR1 is MDHEN and CDR2 SYDVKM. The junction had 8 bases not matched to a gene; V was cut back by 10 bases and J by 3 bases. CDR3: CATSDREEETQYF. In DNA form, the CDR3 reads TGTGCCACCTCCGACAGGGAAGAAGAGACCCAGTACTTC.

Only one count was recorded for this clonotype. The DNA is left out, because the CDR3 cannot be placed on it with certainty; the CDR3 is given as TCRdb lists it. The chain joins TRBV11-2 to TRBJ2-1; TRBD1 is the table's D call and was not checked against the DNA. Per germline, CDR1 SGHAT and CDR2 FQNNGV. 17 amino acids form the CDR3, both terminal residues included. The CDR3 spells CARTPVGGGSSYNEQCF.

This clonotype was seen many times. V is TRBV28 and J is TRBJ1-6, with D unresolved. The V gene lost 11 bases and the J gene lost 4 bases, with 15 bases spanning the gap. This CDR3 spans 14 amino acids. The germline V gene encodes CDR1 MDHEN and CDR2 SYDVKM. The CDR3 here is CAGSGEAYNSPLHF. DNA for the CDR3: TGTGCCGGGTCGGGAGAGGCTTATAATTCACCCCTCCACTTT.

With respect to this clonotype: The junction shows a germline mismatch at one end, possibly a read error. J is TRBJ2-3 and V is TRBV6-1; D is undetermined. The CDR3 is made up of 15 amino acids. The germline V gene encodes CDR1 MNHNS and CDR2 SASEGT. The CDR3 here is CASSESNPSTDTQYF. CDR3 nucleotides: TGTGCCAGTAGTGAGTCTAATCCTAGCACAGATACGCAGTATTTT.

To note about this clonotype: The junction differs from germline at one of its ends, possibly a read error. The rearrangement links TRBV5-6 to TRBJ2-3; 8 nucleotides agree with TRBD2. Germline V lookup: CDR1 SGHDT, CDR2 YYEEEE. This CDR3 is 15 amino acids long. The CDR3 DNA sequence: TGTGTCAGCAGCATAGCGGGATTAATCACAGATATGCAGTATTTT. Protein product: CVSSIAGLITDMQYF.

The chain joins TRBV20-1 to TRBJ2-7, with D possibly being TRBD1 (7 bases). Trimming took off 1 base at V and 5 bases at J, with 18 bases between the two ends. CDR1 is DFQATT, CDR2 SNEGSKA, per germline (reference sequence). The CDR3 has 15 residues. In DNA, the CDR3 is TGCAGTGCTAGAGGCGGGACAGTGTGGACCCACGAGCAGTACTTC. This gives the protein CSARGGTVWTHEQYF.

Comment on this clonotype: The missing conserved phenylalanine or tryptophan at the end of this CDR3 makes a read error likely. This chain links TRBV10-2 with TRBJ2-4; TRBD1 might be the D (6 bases). The CDR3 extends over 14 amino acids. CDR1 and CDR2 (germline): WSHSY, SAAADI. CDR3: CASISRGLGNIQYL. CDR3 sequence (DNA): TGTGCCAGCATAAGCAGGGGTTTAGGAAACATTCAGTACCTC.

A remark on this clonotype: Sequence at one end of the junction differs from germline and may be a read error. V usage is TRBV7-9 and J usage is TRBJ1-2, with 8 bases matching TRBD1. CDR3 length: 14 residues. CDR1 is SEHNR and CDR2 is FQNEAQ in the germline V gene (reference sequence). The CDR3 region is CTSIAAGTGYGYAF. CDR3 nucleotides: TGTACCAGCATCGCCGCCGGGACAGGATATGGCTACGCCTTT. Full variable domain (outside the CDR3, taken from reference TRBV7-9 and TRBJ1-2): DTGVSQNPRHKITKRGQNVTFRCDPISEHNRLYWYRQTLGQGPEFLTYFQNEAQLEKSRLLSDRFSAERPKGSFSTLEIQRTEQGDSAMYLCTSIAAGTGYGYAFGSGTRLTVV.

The chain links TRBV20-1 to TRBJ2-2; maybe TRBD1 (5 bases). The CDR3 totals 13 residues. Germline CDR1 reads DFQATT; CDR2 reads SNEGSKA (reference sequence). The CDR3 region is CNAAMGQGGELFF. The CDR3 nucleotides are TGCAATGCCGCCATGGGGCAAGGCGGGGAGCTGTTTTTT.

Many counts were recorded for this clonotype. The V gene is TRBV6-2 or TRBV6-3, the J gene TRBJ1-5; D gene ambiguous. V was shortened by 8 bases and J by 6 bases, with 14 bases between the two germline ends. Germline CDR1 MNHEY, CDR2 SVGEGT. There are 13 residues in the CDR3. CDR3 sequence: CASPGVGCQPQHF. CDR3 DNA sequence: TGTGCCAGCCCCGGGGTAGGGTGTCAGCCCCAGCATTTT.

This rearrangement joins TRBV7-8 to TRBJ2-2; the D is unclear. In germline, CDR1 is SGHVS, CDR2 FQNEAQ. The CDR3 spans 15 residues. The CDR3 sequence: CVGSSPAATTGELFF. The DNA for the CDR3 is TGTGTCGGCAGCTCACCGGCAGCGACCACCGGGGAGCTGTTTTTT.

The rearrangement joins TRBV12-3 or TRBV12-4 to TRBJ2-7; a possible D gene is TRBD1 (5 bases). Trimming left V 3 bases short and J 7 bases short, with 16 bases between. The CDR3 is 14 amino acids. CDR3 nucleotide sequence: TGTGCCAGCAGTTTTTCGACAGATCTTTTGGAGCAGTACTTC. Its protein product is CASSFSTDLLEQYF.

The chain couples TRBV24-1 to TRBJ2-1; D is unresolved. This CDR3 region has 16 residues. V was clipped by 6 bases and J by 11 bases, with 25 bases between them. CDR1 and CDR2 from the germline V gene are KGHDR and SFDVKD. The CDR3 sequence: CATSKASSRSYKKQFF. DNA for the CDR3: TGTGCCACCAGTAAGGCCAGCAGTAGATCCTACAAAAAGCAGTTCTTC.

The sample holds many counts of this clonotype. The rearrangement links TRBV6-1 to TRBJ1-1; D unclear. This CDR3 is 15 amino acids long. Germline V lookup: CDR1 MNHNS, CDR2 SASEGT. The V gene lost 1 base and the J gene lost 1 base, with 10 bases spanning the gap. CDR3 region: CASSEDPSPNTEAFF. For the CDR3, the DNA is TGTGCCAGCAGTGAAGATCCCTCCCCGAACACTGAAGCTTTCTTT.

Note on this clonotype: The junction does not match germline at one end; this may be a read error. This rearrangement joins TRBV6-5 to TRBJ2-7; TRBD2 matches 7 bases. CDR1 is MNHEY and CDR2 is SVGAGI in the germline V gene. The CDR3 is made up of 16 amino acids. Written as DNA, the CDR3 is TGTGCCAGCAGGAAGAGGACTAGTGGGAGCCCACGTGAGCAGCACTTC. Translating gives CASRKRTSGSPREQHF.

As to this clonotype: At one end, the junction sequence differs from germline, possibly due to a read error. The chain uses TRBV6-1 and TRBJ2-7; D could derive from TRBD1 or TRBD2 (5 bases each). The germline V gene encodes CDR1 MNHNS and CDR2 SASEGT. The CDR3 has 15 residues. The CDR3 loop reads CAGSVRDPIHYEQYF. The CDR3 nucleotides are TGTGCCGGCAGTGTCCGGGACCCCATCCACTACGAGCAGTACTTC.

This clonotype has just a few counts. A read error may be the cause here, since a much bigger clone is one base away. It is likely a read error, because the conserved phenylalanine at the end of the CDR3 is missing. This chain connects TRBV20-1 to TRBJ2-7; D uncertain. Germline values: CDR1 DFQATT, CDR2 SNEGSKA (reference sequence). Trimming cost V 4 bases and J 3 bases, with 16 bases left between them. The length of the CDR3 is 14 residues. DNA for the CDR3: TGCAGTGCTAACCGAGAAGGCACGGGCTACGAGCAGTACTCC. It encodes CSANREGTGYEQYS.

A word on this clonotype: At one boundary the junction diverges from the germline segment, which might be a read error. The rearrangement joins TRBV6-2 or TRBV6-3 to TRBJ2-2; possibly TRBD1 for D (6 bases). From germline, CDR1 is MNHEY and CDR2 SVGEGT. The CDR3 is made up of 18 amino acids. In DNA form, the CDR3 reads TGTGCCAGCAATTACTCCTCCCAGGGGCTAGTTAGCACCGGGGAGCTGTTTTTT. Amino acid sequence: CASNYSSQGLVSTGELFF.

V usage is TRBV29-1 and J usage is TRBJ2-5, with D maybe TRBD2 (6 bases). The CDR3 spans 18 residues. V lost 0 bases and J 5 bases, leaving 25 bases between the germline ends. Germline CDR1 reads SQVTM; CDR2 reads ANQGSEA. This CDR3 reads CSVEDLMSGERYRETQYF. CDR3 DNA sequence: TGCAGCGTTGAAGATCTTATGTCGGGGGAGAGGTATCGTGAGACCCAGTACTTC.